These 2 T cell receptor beta chains were sequenced from one sample in a study of OX40 agonist ivuxolimab in advanced cancers. Assay: immunoSEQ multiplex PCR; the TCRdb copy retains only in-frame clones and omits some. The repertoire includes fewer than 130,000 clones, approximately 89% of them detected once, and 0.25% to 0.3% sits in the top ten. Source: CD4+ or CD8+ T cells sorted from blood, taken in a trial of the OX40 agonist ivuxolimab. The origin of the receptors is an adult with an advanced solid tumor such as melanoma, head and neck, liver or kidney cancer.

The gene calls are TRBV25-1 and TRBJ2-7; D is uncertain. The V gene lost 7 bases and the J gene lost 1 base, with 11 bases spanning the gap. Germline V CDR1 and CDR2: MGHDK, SYGVNS. There are 13 residues in the CDR3. The CDR3 DNA follows: TGTGCCAGCAAAATGGACGGGTCCTACGAGCAGTACTTC. Amino acid sequence: CASKMDGSYEQYF.

V is TRBV5-6 and J is TRBJ1-3; 7 bases are shared with TRBD1. Germline V gene lookup returns CDR1 SGHDT and CDR2 YYEEEE. Trimming cost V 4 bases and J 6 bases; bases outside gene matches: 10. This CDR3 comprises 15 residues. The CDR3 spells CASSRYRTGLNTIYF. Written as DNA, the CDR3 is TGTGCCAGCAGCCGATACCGGACAGGTTTAAACACCATATATTTT. The complete variable domain, with remaining parts taken from reference TRBV5-6 and TRBJ1-3, reads DAGVTQSPTHLIKTRGQQVTLRCSPKSGHDTVSWYQQALGQGPQFIFQYYEEEERQRGNFPDRFSGHQFPNYSSELNVNALLLGDSALYLCASSRYRTGLNTIYFGEGSWLTVV.